These T cell receptor beta chains were read from a single sample in a study of T cell changes during pregnancy in multiple sclerosis. The data were produced by immunoSEQ multiplex PCR, yet TCRdb's version contains in-frame clones alone and is incomplete. This sample has approximately 52,000 clones, with roughly 90% found just once. This sample comprised CD4+ T cells from peripheral blood mononuclear cells, obtained after pregnancy. All receptors come from a female donor with multiple sclerosis, enrolled in a pregnancy study. Each CDR3 is given with its conserved first and last residue. The D gene is left open where the match is weak. Expanded clones are given a class, and other clones once, few, many or no size at all.

D gene: TRBD1
clone size: few
J gene: TRBJ1-2
V gene: TRBV2
CDR3 protein: CASSEDRGDYGYTF
CDR3 DNA: TGTGCCAGCAGTGAAGACAGGGGCGACTATGGCTACACCTTC

D gene: NA
clone size: NA
J gene: TRBJ2-5
V gene: TRBV5-1
CDR3 protein: CASSFGVQETQYF
CDR3 DNA: TGCGCCAGCAGCTTCGGGGTACAAGAGACCCAGTACTTC

D gene: NA
clone size: NA
J gene: TRBJ1-1
V gene: TRBV19
CDR3 protein: CASRREANTEAFF
CDR3 DNA: TGTGCCAGTAGGAGGGAGGCGAACACTGAAGCTTTCTTT

D gene: TRBD2
clone size: NA
J gene: TRBJ2-7
V gene: TRBV6-5
CDR3 protein: CASSYRASGKGEQYF
CDR3 DNA: TGTGCCAGCAGTTACAGGGCTAGCGGGAAGGGCGAGCAGTACTTC

D gene: TRBD1
clone size: few
J gene: TRBJ2-7
V gene: TRBV4-1
CDR3 protein: CASSPGRQGAPSYEQYF
CDR3 DNA: TGCGCCAGCAGCCCAGGACGACAGGGGGCTCCTTCCTACGAGCAGTACTTC

D gene: TRBD2
clone size: NA
J gene: TRBJ2-1
V gene: TRBV2
CDR3 protein: CASSPPGGEVNEQFF
CDR3 DNA: TGTGCCAGCAGTCCCCCGGGAGGGGAAGTCAATGAGCAGTTCTTC

D gene: TRBD1
clone size: NA
J gene: TRBJ1-2
V gene: TRBV7-2
CDR3 protein: CASSHGQGTRYGYTF
CDR3 DNA: TGTGCCAGCAGCCATGGACAGGGGACTCGCTATGGCTACACCTTC

D gene: NA
clone size: NA
J gene: TRBJ2-5
V gene: TRBV19
CDR3 protein: CAAKAATLPGIETQYF
CDR3 DNA: TGTGCCGCCAAAGCCGCGACGCTCCCCGGGATAGAGACCCAGTACTTC

D gene: NA
clone size: NA
J gene: TRBJ1-1
V gene: TRBV6-5
CDR3 protein: CASSPTLQGKAFF
CDR3 DNA: TGTGCCAGCAGTCCCACTCTACAGGGTAAAGCTTTCTTT

D gene: NA
clone size: NA
J gene: TRBJ2-2
V gene: TRBV6-6
CDR3 protein: CASSYMGGNTGELFF
CDR3 DNA: TGTGCCAGCAGTTACATGGGGGGGAACACCGGGGAGCTGTTTTTT

D gene: NA
clone size: NA
J gene: TRBJ2-5
V gene: TRBV5-1
CDR3 protein: CASSLGGGTAQETQYF
CDR3 DNA: TGCGCCAGCAGCTTGGGGGGCGGGACAGCACAAGAGACCCAGTACTTC

D gene: TRBD1
clone size: NA
J gene: TRBJ2-7
V gene: TRBV28
CDR3 protein: CASRPTGQGESF
CDR3 DNA: TGTGCCAGCAGACCCACAGGACAGGGGGAGTCCTTC

D gene: NA
clone size: NA
J gene: TRBJ2-7
V gene: TRBV27
CDR3 protein: CASSSPRRSKYEQYF
CDR3 DNA: TGTGCCAGCAGTTCCCCCCGCAGGTCAAAGTACGAGCAGTACTTC

D gene: NA
clone size: NA
J gene: TRBJ2-3
V gene: TRBV5-6
CDR3 protein: CASSLGAGSRTQYF
CDR3 DNA: TGTGCCAGCAGCTTGGGCGCAGGGTCCCGGACGCAGTATTTT

D gene: NA
clone size: NA
J gene: TRBJ1-4
V gene: TRBV19
CDR3 protein: CASSILVQRGKLFF
CDR3 DNA: TGTGCCAGTAGTATACTAGTTCAGAGAGGAAAACTGTTTTTT

D gene: TRBD1
clone size: NA
J gene: TRBJ1-2
V gene: TRBV2
CDR3 protein: CASMAGQVNGYTF
CDR3 DNA: TGTGCCAGCATGGCGGGACAGGTGAATGGCTACACCTTC

D gene: TRBD1
clone size: NA
J gene: TRBJ1-2
V gene: TRBV11-2
CDR3 protein: CASSPIVGQGHGYTF
CDR3 DNA: TGTGCCAGCAGCCCGATAGTGGGACAGGGCCATGGCTACACCTTC

D gene: NA
clone size: NA
J gene: TRBJ1-3
V gene: TRBV7-2
CDR3 protein: CASSLGWRAGNTIYF
CDR3 DNA: TGTGCCAGCAGCTTAGGTTGGAGAGCTGGAAACACCATATATTTT

D gene: TRBD1
clone size: NA
J gene: TRBJ2-1
V gene: TRBV28
CDR3 protein: CASSSPWDRGNNEQFF
CDR3 DNA: TGTGCCAGCAGTTCTCCCTGGGACAGGGGCAACAATGAGCAGTTCTTC

D gene: NA
clone size: NA
J gene: TRBJ2-2
V gene: TRBV7-2
CDR3 protein: CASSPAAQFGELFF
CDR3 DNA: TGTGCCAGCAGCCCAGCGGCACAATTCGGGGAGCTGTTTTTT